This TCR beta chain was captured by sequencing in a study of human T cells and chemical hapten exposure listed by TCRdb under 2021. Background for the entire study: Libraries were combined into a pool for sequencing, and differences in TCR yield between samples came mainly from small differences in library volumes within the pool. Peripheral blood TCR repertoire changes were tracked in vivo in alopecia patients during primary and secondary sensitization to the hapten diphenylcyclopropenone (DPC). For every blood RNA sample, sequencing covered both the TCR alpha and TCR beta chains.

What the authors observed across the whole study: DPC sensitization did not change the number of TCRs with a frequency above 1 in 1000, and there was no evidence of changes in global repertoire structure. After repeated subsampling, the strength of the expansion versus patch-test correlation and the threshold at which it became significant changed.

On this clonotype itself: It has no known antigen specificity. No quality values exist for individual bases; no much larger clone is one base distant.

Total RNA was extracted from unfractionated whole blood that had been collected in Tempus Blood RNA tubes. A few healthy volunteers were used as TCR sequencing controls and were bled at day 0, 2 weeks and 6 weeks. Library generation was performed with 5' RACE. Instrument used: Illumina MiSeq. During library preparation, unique molecular identifiers were attached to individual cDNA molecules so that TCRs could be counted in a quantitative, reproducible way. Regarding the original processing steps: Samples had a median of about 96,000 TCRs, with a range from roughly 23,224 to 750,000. The Decombinator software suite was used to annotate the V, J and CDR3 of the TCR reads. For the PS versus PT1 abundance plots, all samples were subsampled to the same number of TCRs (28,000). Expanded TCRs were defined as absent before sensitization and observed at least eight times at the 2-week time point. TCRdb applied fastp at Q25 and MiXCR to the public reads, then kept only in-frame beta chains. Rows merge per CDR3 protein into single entries with the most common DNA and genes. The V and J calls were determined by TCRdb, not by the authors. This sample lists over 70,000 distinct CDR3 sequences; around a sixth were detected once. In total, the top ten clones hold under 7.5% of the sample.

V lost 5 bases and J lost 0 bases; the stretch between them is 11 bases long. The CDR3 contains 14 residues, cysteine and phenylalanine counted. Just CDR3 DNA is preserved here, 42 bases in frame from base 1. The sequence joins TRBV12-3 or TRBV12-4 to TRBJ2-7; perhaps TRBD1 is the D gene, with 6 bases matching. The sequence came from a female donor in good health. The DNA is as follows: TGTGCCAGCAGTAGGGACACCAACTCCTACGAGCAGTACTTC. Its protein product is CASSRDTNSYEQYF.